These 8 T cell receptor beta chains were sequenced from one sample in a study of blood T cell repertoires in COVID-19. Only in-frame clones appear in the TCRdb table, and some are missing; sequencing was by immunoSEQ multiplex PCR. The sample shows 250,000 to 300,000 clones, 75% to 95% of them seen only once. The material sequenced was PBMCs or T cells enriched from blood (not recorded which). These receptors were taken from a woman aged 30 to 39 who had recovered from COVID-19.

This clone was recorded once. The CDR3: CASSFSDNEQYF. The DNA for the CDR3 is TGTGCCAGCAGTTTCTCGGACAACGAGCAGTACTTC. J is TRBJ2-7 and V is TRBV12-3 or TRBV12-4; possibly TRBD1 for D (5 bases). Trimming shortened V by 3 bases and J by 5 bases, and 8 bases separated the two germline ends. CDR3 length equals 12 residues.

This clone was seen a few times. V usage is TRBV5-1 and J usage is TRBJ1-5; 8 bases line up with TRBD1. V was clipped by 4 bases and J by 5 bases; unmatched bases: 5. CDR3 length: 14 amino acids. Looked up from germline, CDR1 is SGHRS and CDR2 is YFSETQ. The CDR3 region has the DNA TGCGCCAGCAGCCAAGGGACAGGACATCAGCCCCAGCATTTT. It yields the protein CASSQGTGHQPQHF.

This chain connects TRBV6-2 or TRBV6-3 to TRBJ1-1; D is uncertain. The CDR3 has 13 residues. CDR1 is MNHEY and CDR2 is SVGEGT in the germline V gene. Deletions cut 2 bases from V and 0 bases from J, with 4 bases between. DNA of the CDR3: TGTGCCAGCAGTTACGAGGTGAACACTGAAGCTTTCTTT. Translation gives CASSYEVNTEAFF.

The chain joins TRBV11-2 to TRBJ2-7; D possibly corresponds to TRBD1 (5 bases). The CDR3 has 14 residues. V lost 3 bases and J lost 1, with 10 bases in between. The germline gives CDR1 SGHAT, CDR2 FQNNGV. In DNA form, the CDR3 reads TGTGCCAGCAGCTTGGGGCTTGTATCCTACGAGCAGTACTTC. It is translated as CASSLGLVSYEQYF.

The chain combines TRBV19 with TRBJ2-1; 10 nucleotides line up with TRBD1. The CDR3 covers 16 residues. J gave up 5 bases and V 6 bases, and 10 bases lay outside the gene matches. Germline V CDR1 and CDR2: LNHDA, SQIVND (reference sequence). The CDR3 here is CASSNLPGQGNNEQFF. The CDR3 nucleotides read TGTGCCAGTAGCAATCTCCCGGGACAGGGGAACAATGAGCAGTTCTTC.

The V call is TRBV28, the J call TRBJ1-5; the match to TRBD1 covers 9 bases. The CDR3 is 15 residues long. The ends lost 6 bases at V and 4 bases at J; junction bases unmatched: 7. The germline gives CDR1 MDHEN, CDR2 SYDVKM. CDR3 DNA: TGTGCCAGCAGACGGACCGGGACAGGGAATCAGCCCCAGCATTTT. Translation: CASRRTGTGNQPQHF.

The V gene is TRBV7-9, the J gene TRBJ1-2, with a weak D call TRBD1 (6 bases). CDR3 length: 13 amino acids. Looked up from germline, CDR1 is SEHNR and CDR2 is FQNEAQ (reference sequence). V was clipped by 5 bases and J by 4 bases, with 11 bases between them. The CDR3 DNA follows: TGTGCCAGCAGCGCACAGGGATTCTATGGCTACACCTTC. It codes for CASSAQGFYGYTF.

This clone has a single count. The J gene is TRBJ1-4, the V gene TRBV28; D is unclear. The CDR3 is 12 amino acids. The ends were cut back, 10 bases at V and 7 bases at J, with 13 bases in the middle. CDR1 is MDHEN and CDR2 is SYDVKM in the germline V gene. The CDR3 loop reads CATSADSEKLFF. Here the CDR3 DNA reads TGTGCCACCTCCGCAGATTCTGAAAAACTGTTTTTT.